This T cell receptor beta chain appears in the sequencing data of a study of graft-versus-host responses after intestinal transplantation (TCRdb year 2021). About the investigation overall: The transplants that recipients got were multivisceral, liver-intestinal, or isolated intestinal. Every recipient was given anti-thymocyte globulin induction, then maintenance tacrolimus and steroids for around three years. Graft-versus-host and host-versus-graft alloreactive T cell clones were tracked in the graft, circulation and bone marrow after intestinal transplantation using bulk TCR-beta CDR3 sequencing. To identify alloreactive clones, pre-transplant mixed lymphocyte reaction products were sequenced and then compared with unstimulated pre-transplant donor and recipient T cells. A cohort of roughly 25 intestinal transplant recipients, including one retransplant, was enrolled, and 3 patients lacking pretransplant specimens were excluded. Donor T cell macrochimerism was defined as a peak of at least 4% donor T cells among recipient peripheral blood mononuclear cells. Instead of going to the commercial service, samples from a few later patients were sequenced in-house on an Illumina MiSeq and processed with MiXCR. The study at large found these results: Peak levels of circulating GvH clones were associated with declines in HvG clones early after transplant. GvH clones were detected in recipient bone marrow, and some of these GvH clones were observed earlier in ileal mucosa or blood, consistent with an intestinal mucosal origin. The relatively low number and heterogeneity of intestinal transplant patients limited the conclusions. In patients with donor T cell macrochimerism, the allografts had high GvH to HvG T cell clonal ratios.

The receptor library was made with the immunoSEQ multiplex PCR assay. For most patients, genomic DNA was isolated with the Qiagen DNeasy Blood and Tissue Kit and sent frozen to Adaptive Biotechnologies for TCR sequencing. For most patients, genomic DNA was subjected to high-throughput TCR-beta CDR3 sequencing by Adaptive Biotechnologies. Concerning the study's data processing: TCR sequencing data were retrieved from Adaptive's ImmunoSEQ software for 18 patients, whereas three other patients were processed with MiXCR and VDJtools. CD4 versus CD8 sorting errors were corrected by removing sequences found in both subsets at a frequency ratio below 5:1. Because the origin of CDR3 nucleotide sequences shared between donor and recipient could not be assigned, those sequences were removed. Alloreactive clones required at least 2-fold expansion over unstimulated cells and minimum CFSE-low frequency of 0.002% (template counts) or 0.001% (read counts). Clones detected in sequenced pre-transplant spleen, lymph node, or MLR CFSE-low populations of the donor or recipient were defined as mappable. Cumulative frequency of alloreactive clones was calculated as a percentage of all sequences weighted by copy number. The clones in this table, taken by TCRdb from immuneACCESS, are in-frame only. Not every clone is retained; where verified, under half of the shortfall comes from an unresolved V gene, and the cause of the rest is unknown. The V and J calls and clone size are taken from that table; D and trimming were inferred from the DNA. The sample records some 86,000 clones, around 90% of which are singletons. Clones ranked in the top ten supply 5% to 6.5% of the sample.

V lost 4 bases and J lost 4 bases; the stretch between them is 25 bases long. The CDR3, cysteine through phenylalanine, is 18 amino acids long. CDR3 DNA is the only sequence kept; it has 54 bases, read in frame from the first base. From the germline V gene, CDR1 is SGHVS and CDR2 is FNYEAQ. This clone was recorded once. What this receptor recognizes is not known. Per-base qualities were not stored, and no clone one base away is much larger. The label giving this sample's time point can be read as: cells obtained before transplantation from donor or recipient. CD3+CD4+ and CD3+CD8+ populations were FACS-sorted from unstimulated pre-transplant donor and recipient cells taken from spleen or lymph nodes.

The receptor chain draws on TRBV7-6 and TRBJ1-2; the D segment could be TRBD1, given 5 matching bases. This clonotype originated in a human donor who received an intestinal transplant. Sequenced material: unstimulated CD8+ T cells sorted from spleen or lymph node cells, taken before intestinal transplant. CDR3 sequence: CASSSPGTLPALLYGYTF. The nucleotides read TGTGCCAGCAGCTCTCCAGGGACTCTACCAGCTCTGCTCTATGGCTACACCTTC.